The rows below give T cell receptor beta chains drawn from one sample of a study of relationships among human T cell subsets. TCRdb re-called the multiplex PCR reads through MiXCR, storing one row per CDR3 protein. The sample gives thousands of distinct CDR3 sequences, 45% to 65% of which show up once; about 5.7% is in the top ten. Sequenced input: memory T cells sorted from blood. All receptors come from a man in his forties in good health. Both conserved end residues are part of each CDR3. A D gene is named only where the DNA matches it firmly. The size of a clone is reported for some rows only, either as once, few or many, or as a class for expanded clones.

V gene	J gene	clone size	D gene	CDR3 length	CDR3 protein	CDR3 DNA
TRBV12-3/TRBV12-4	TRBJ2-7	few	TRBD2	15	CASSLVLAGSWEQYF	TGTGCCAGCAGTTTAGTCCTAGCGGGGTCTTGGGAGCAGTACTTC
TRBV7-9	TRBJ2-5	NA	TRBD1	17	CASSSYRGANGRETQYF	TGTGCCAGCAGCTCCTACAGGGGGGCAAACGGAAGGGAGACCCAGTACTTC
TRBV29-1	TRBJ1-5	NA	NA	12	CSVGGTNQPQHF	TGCAGCGTTGGTGGGACAAATCAGCCCCAGCATTTT
TRBV12-3/TRBV12-4	TRBJ2-6	once	TRBD1	13	CASSSTGGNVLTF	TGTGCCAGCAGTTCTACAGGGGGTAACGTCCTGACTTTC
TRBV19	TRBJ2-5	NA	NA	15	CASSTLAGGQETQYF	TGTGCCAGTAGTACCCTGGCCGGCGGGCAAGAGACCCAGTACTTC
TRBV20-1	TRBJ2-7	NA	NA	14	CSALIAVTRDEQYF	TGCAGTGCTCTAATAGCGGTTACGCGGGACGAGCAGTACTTC
TRBV27	TRBJ1-6	NA	NA	13	CASSTRGNSPLHF	TGTGCCAGCAGTACTCGGGGAAATTCACCCCTCCACTTT
TRBV10-3	TRBJ2-4	few	TRBD1	12	CAISAYGTDLYF	TGTGCCATCAGTGCCTACGGGACAGACTTGTACTTC
TRBV12-3/TRBV12-4	TRBJ2-2	NA	NA	11	CASSDNGELFF	TGTGCCAGCAGTGACAACGGGGAGCTGTTTTTT
TRBV11-2	TRBJ2-1	few	NA	16	CASSLRADSSYNEQFF	TGTGCCAGCAGCTTAAGGGCGGATAGCTCCTACAATGAGCAGTTCTTC
TRBV20-1	TRBJ2-5	NA	NA	13	CSASRQGQETQYF	TGCAGTGCTAGCCGGCAGGGTCAAGAGACCCAGTACTTC
TRBV27	TRBJ1-2	NA	NA	13	CASSPRTGGGYTF	TGTGCCAGCAGTCCAAGGACGGGAGGTGGCTACACCTTC
TRBV12-3/TRBV12-4	TRBJ1-2	NA	NA	13	CASSYGERGGYTF	TGTGCCAGCAGCTACGGGGAAAGGGGCGGCTACACCTTC
TRBV2	TRBJ2-3	few	NA	10	CASSEDTQYF	TGTGCCAGCAGTGAAGATACGCAGTATTTT
TRBV13	TRBJ2-7	NA	NA	11	CASSLAGEQYF	TGTGCCAGCAGCTTAGCCGGCGAGCAGTACTTC
TRBV1	TRBJ2-1	once	NA	15	CTPMGEAQEGNEQFF	TGCACCCCTATGGGGGAGGCTCAGGAGGGCAATGAGCAGTTCTTC
TRBV20-1	TRBJ2-1	NA	NA	15	CSARDFRGRHNEQFF	TGCAGTGCTAGAGATTTCAGGGGCCGCCACAATGAGCAGTTCTTC
TRBV20-1	TRBJ2-3	few	NA	13	CSAPRTGTDTQYF	TGCAGTGCTCCTCGGACCGGCACAGATACGCAGTATTTT
TRBV10-3	TRBJ1-4	NA	NA	13	CAIRQGSAEKLFF	TGTGCCATCAGGCAGGGGTCGGCTGAAAAACTGTTTTTT
TRBV11-3	TRBJ2-6	few	NA	13	CASSGSGANVLTF	TGTGCCAGTAGCGGTTCTGGGGCCAACGTCCTGACTTTC
TRBV18	TRBJ1-1	once	NA	15	CASSPAAGAGTEAFF	TGTGCCAGCTCACCGGCGGCAGGGGCAGGGACTGAAGCTTTCTTT
TRBV7-9	TRBJ2-7	NA	NA	14	CASSFGGSSYEQYF	TGTGCCAGCAGCTTTGGGGGGAGCTCCTACGAGCAGTACTTC
TRBV4-1	TRBJ2-5	NA	NA	14	CASSQERADGTQYF	TGCGCCAGCAGCCAAGAAAGAGCGGACGGGACCCAGTACTTC